A single T cell receptor beta chain is shown here with its context. The sample is drawn from a study of cytomegalovirus exposure and HLA in healthy donors. Study details: The 100 to 150 validation repertoires, a later analysis reported, used the same platform as the 700 or so repertoires from the first cohort.

The table came from immunoSEQ multiplex PCR; TCRdb's copy has only in-frame clones and leaves some out. Here the sample spans 100,000 or so clones, around nine tenths being singletons. The CDR3 contains 12 residues. The germline V gene has CDR1 MNHEY and CDR2 SMNVEV (reference sequence). V was pared by 3 bases and J by 8 bases, with 10 bases between. Sequenced: PBMCs. The chain joins TRBV27 to TRBJ1-2; possible D gene TRBD1, 5 bases. This clonotype was sampled from a woman aged 30 to 39 in good health and CMV-seronegative. The DNA for the CDR3 is TGTGCCAGCAGTTTTCGGGGGGGAGGCTACACCTTC. Residues: CASSFRGGGYTF.